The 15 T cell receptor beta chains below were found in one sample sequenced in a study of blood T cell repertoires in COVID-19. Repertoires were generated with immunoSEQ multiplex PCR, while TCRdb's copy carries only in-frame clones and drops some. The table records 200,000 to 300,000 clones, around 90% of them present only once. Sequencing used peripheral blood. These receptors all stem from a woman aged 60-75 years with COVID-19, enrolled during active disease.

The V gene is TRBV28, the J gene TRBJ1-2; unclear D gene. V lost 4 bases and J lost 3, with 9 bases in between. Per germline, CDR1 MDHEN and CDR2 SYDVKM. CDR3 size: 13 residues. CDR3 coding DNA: TGTGCCAGCAGTTCGTCCCGGGACTATGGCTACACCTTC. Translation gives CASSSSRDYGYTF.

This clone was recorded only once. CDR3 sequence: CASNGGGGPEQYF. The CDR3 nucleotides are TGTGCCAGCAACGGCGGGGGAGGGCCCGAGCAGTACTTC. The rearrangement links TRBV12-3 or TRBV12-4 to TRBJ2-7; 7 bases are a match to TRBD2. This CDR3 region has 13 residues. V shed 7 bases and J 6 bases; nucleotides not matched to a gene: 9.

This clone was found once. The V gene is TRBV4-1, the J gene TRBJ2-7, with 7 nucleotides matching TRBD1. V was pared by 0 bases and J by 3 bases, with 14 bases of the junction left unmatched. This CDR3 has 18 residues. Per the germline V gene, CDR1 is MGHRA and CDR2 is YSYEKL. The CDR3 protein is CASSQDWARWDSNYEQYF. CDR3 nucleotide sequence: TGCGCCAGCAGCCAAGATTGGGCCCGGTGGGACAGTAACTACGAGCAGTACTTC.

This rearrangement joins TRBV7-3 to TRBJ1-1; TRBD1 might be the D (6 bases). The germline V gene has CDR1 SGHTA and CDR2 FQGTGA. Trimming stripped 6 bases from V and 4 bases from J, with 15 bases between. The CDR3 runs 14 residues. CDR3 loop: CASRPGPTGTEAFF. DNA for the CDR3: TGTGCCAGCAGACCAGGGCCGACAGGCACTGAAGCTTTCTTT.

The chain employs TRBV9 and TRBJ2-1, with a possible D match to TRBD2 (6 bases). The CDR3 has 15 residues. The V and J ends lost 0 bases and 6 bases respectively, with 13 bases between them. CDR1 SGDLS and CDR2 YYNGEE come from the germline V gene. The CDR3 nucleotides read TGTGCCAGCAGCGTAGACGGGAGAGGAGGCAATGAGCAGTTCTTC. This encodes CASSVDGRGGNEQFF.

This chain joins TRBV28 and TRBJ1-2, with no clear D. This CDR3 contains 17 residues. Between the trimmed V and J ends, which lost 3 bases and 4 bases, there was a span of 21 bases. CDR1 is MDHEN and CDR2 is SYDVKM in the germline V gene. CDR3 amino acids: CASSLGGAGESTYGYTF. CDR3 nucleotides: TGTGCCAGCAGTTTGGGAGGCGCAGGCGAGTCTACCTATGGCTACACCTTC.

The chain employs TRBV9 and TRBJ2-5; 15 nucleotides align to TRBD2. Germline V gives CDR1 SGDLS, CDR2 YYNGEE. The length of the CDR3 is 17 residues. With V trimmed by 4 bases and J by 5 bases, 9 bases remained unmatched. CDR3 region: CASSSGLAGGPAETQYF. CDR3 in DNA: TGTGCCAGCAGCTCCGGACTAGCGGGAGGGCCTGCGGAGACCCAGTACTTC. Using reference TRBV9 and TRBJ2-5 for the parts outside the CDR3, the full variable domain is DSGVTQTPKHLITATGQRVTLRCSPRSGDLSVYWYQQSLDQGLQFLIQYYNGEERAKGNILERFSAQQFPDLHSELNLSSLELGDSALYFCASSSGLAGGPAETQYFGPGTRLLVL.

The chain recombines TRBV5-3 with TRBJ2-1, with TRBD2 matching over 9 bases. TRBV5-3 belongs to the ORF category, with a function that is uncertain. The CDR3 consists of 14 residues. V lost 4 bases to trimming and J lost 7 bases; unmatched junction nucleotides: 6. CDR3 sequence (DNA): TGTGCCAGAAGCCGCCCGGGACTAGCAAATGAGCAGTTCTTC. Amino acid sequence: CARSRPGLANEQFF.

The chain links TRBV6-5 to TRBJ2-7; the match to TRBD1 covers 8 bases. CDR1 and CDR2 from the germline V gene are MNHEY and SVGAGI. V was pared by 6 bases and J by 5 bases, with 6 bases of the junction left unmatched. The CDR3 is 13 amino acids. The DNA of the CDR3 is TGTGCCAGCAGCGTTGACAGGGGTGACGAGCAGTACTTC. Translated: CASSVDRGDEQYF.

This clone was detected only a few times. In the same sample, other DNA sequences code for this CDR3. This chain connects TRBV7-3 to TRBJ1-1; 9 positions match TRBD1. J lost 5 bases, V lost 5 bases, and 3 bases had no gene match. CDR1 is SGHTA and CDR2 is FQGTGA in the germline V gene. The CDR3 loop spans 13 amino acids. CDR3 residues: CASSLGQGTEAFF. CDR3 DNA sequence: TGTGCCAGCAGCCTAGGACAGGGGACTGAAGCTTTCTTT.

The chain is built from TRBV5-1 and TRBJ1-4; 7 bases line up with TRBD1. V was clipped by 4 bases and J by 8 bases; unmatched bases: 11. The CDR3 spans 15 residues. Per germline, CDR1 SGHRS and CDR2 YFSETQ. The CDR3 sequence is CASSPNVNRGEKLFF. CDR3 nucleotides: TGCGCCAGCAGCCCAAACGTTAACAGGGGCGAAAAACTGTTTTTT.

CDR3: CSVTPPRQMNTEAFF. DNA of the CDR3: TGCAGCGTAACCCCGCCGCGACAGATGAACACTGAAGCTTTCTTT. J is TRBJ1-1 and V is TRBV29-1; the D gene is possibly TRBD1 (5 bases). Trimming shortened V by 6 bases and J by 0 bases, and 17 bases separated the two germline ends. Germline CDR1 SQVTM, CDR2 ANQGSEA. This CDR3 comprises 15 residues.

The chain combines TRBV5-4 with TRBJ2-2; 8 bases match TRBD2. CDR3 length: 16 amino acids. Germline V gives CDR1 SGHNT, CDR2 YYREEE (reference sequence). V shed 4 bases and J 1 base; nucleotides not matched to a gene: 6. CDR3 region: CASSPRSGRNTGELFF. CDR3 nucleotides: TGTGCCAGCAGCCCCAGAAGCGGGAGGAACACCGGGGAGCTGTTTTTT.

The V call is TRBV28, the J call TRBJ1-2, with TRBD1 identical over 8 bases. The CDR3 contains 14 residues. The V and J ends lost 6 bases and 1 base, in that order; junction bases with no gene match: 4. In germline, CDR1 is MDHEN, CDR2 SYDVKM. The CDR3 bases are TGTGCCAGCAGCTGGGGACAGGATAACTATGGCTACACCTTC. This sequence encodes CASSWGQDNYGYTF.

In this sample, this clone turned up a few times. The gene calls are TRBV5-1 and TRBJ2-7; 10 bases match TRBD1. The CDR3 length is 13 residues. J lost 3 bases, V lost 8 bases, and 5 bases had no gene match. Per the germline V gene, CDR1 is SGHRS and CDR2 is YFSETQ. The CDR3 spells CARVGQGGYEQYF. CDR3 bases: TGCGCCAGAGTCGGACAGGGGGGCTACGAGCAGTACTTC.